The clone carrying this T cell receptor beta chain showed up many times. Antigen: not known. V was clipped by 6 bases and J by 4 bases; unmatched bases: 13. The CDR3 covers 19 residues. Germline values: CDR1 MDHEN, CDR2 SYDVKM. This sample is drawn from a study of T-cell reconstitution after alpha-beta-depleted transplantation in children. Study observations and caveats: By one year post-transplant, T-cell counts and diversity largely arose from T cells that were newly produced. Where alpha-beta T cells came from about two months after transplant was reportedly several hundred expanded graft clones.

Preparation of the TCRbeta library involved a method that used unique molecular identifiers. Via MiXCR, TCRdb re-called the PCR reads, giving one row per CDR3 protein. Altogether fewer than 700,000 distinct CDR3 sequences are present, around 23% being singletons, with the ten largest covering around an eighth. The sequencing here drew on PBMCs, mostly from graft donor cells, taken 360 days after TCRalphabeta/CD19-depleted stem cell transplant. This clonotype was obtained from a boy younger than two who had a stem cell transplant for acute myeloid leukemia, so the T cells may come from the graft donor. This sequence joins TRBV28 and TRBJ2-1; 15 bases map to TRBD2. CDR3 nucleotides: TGTGCCAGCAGACGGACTAGCGGGGGGGCCCTTCCCATTTACAATGAGCAGTTCTTC. Protein sequence: CASRRTSGGALPIYNEQFF.